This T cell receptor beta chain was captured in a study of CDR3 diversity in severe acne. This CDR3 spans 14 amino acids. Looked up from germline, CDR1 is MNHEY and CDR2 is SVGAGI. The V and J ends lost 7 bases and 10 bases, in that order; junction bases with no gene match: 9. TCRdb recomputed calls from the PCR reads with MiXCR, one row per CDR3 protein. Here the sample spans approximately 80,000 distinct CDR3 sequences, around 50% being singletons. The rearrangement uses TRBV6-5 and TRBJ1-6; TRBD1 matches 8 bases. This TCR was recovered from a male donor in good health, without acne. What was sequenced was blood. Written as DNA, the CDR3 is TGTGCCAGCAAGGATTGGACAGGGCGGTCACCCCTCCACTTT. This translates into CASKDWTGRSPLHF.